The source of this T cell receptor (beta chain) is a study of blood T cell repertoires in COVID-19. Study-level information: T cells, B-cell-depleted T cells, or PBMCs supplied cDNA or gDNA.

Some clones are missing from TCRdb's copy, which holds only in-frame ones; the method was immunoSEQ multiplex PCR. The table shows about 300,000 clones, with approximately 85% occurring only once. The V gene end was trimmed by 6 bases and the J gene end by 0 bases; junction bases not matched to a gene: 15. CDR3 length equals 18 residues. This sequence was found in a man aged 25 to 45 who had recovered from COVID-19. Sequencing used PBMCs or T cells enriched from blood (not recorded which). This chain uses TRBV5-3 with TRBJ1-5; 7 nucleotides line up with TRBD1. TRBV5-3 is assigned to the ORF class and has an uncertain function. This chain's CDR3 is CARTPSGTVINSNQPQHF. The DNA of the CDR3 is TGTGCCAGAACCCCCTCCGGGACAGTGATTAATAGCAATCAGCCCCAGCATTTT.